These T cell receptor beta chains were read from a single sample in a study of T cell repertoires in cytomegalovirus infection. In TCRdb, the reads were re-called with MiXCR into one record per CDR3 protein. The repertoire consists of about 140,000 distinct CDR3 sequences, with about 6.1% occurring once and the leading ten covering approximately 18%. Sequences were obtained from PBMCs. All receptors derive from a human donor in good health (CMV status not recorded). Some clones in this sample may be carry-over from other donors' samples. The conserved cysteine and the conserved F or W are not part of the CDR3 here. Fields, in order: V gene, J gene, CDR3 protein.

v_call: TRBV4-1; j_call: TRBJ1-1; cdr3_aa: ASSQDWDRVGNTEAF
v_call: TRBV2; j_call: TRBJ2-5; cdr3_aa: ASRLAGTNQETQY
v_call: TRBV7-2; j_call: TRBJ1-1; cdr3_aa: ASSTQTGSTEAF
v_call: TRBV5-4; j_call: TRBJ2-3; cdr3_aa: ASSFDRGADTQY
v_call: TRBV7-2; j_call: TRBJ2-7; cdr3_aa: ASIPQQGPYEQY
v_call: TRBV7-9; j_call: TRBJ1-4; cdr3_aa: ASRTGTGNNEKLF
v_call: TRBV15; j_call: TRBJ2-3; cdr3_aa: ATSSTGVTDTQY
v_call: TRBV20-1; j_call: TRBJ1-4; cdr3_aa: SARRGEAANEKLF
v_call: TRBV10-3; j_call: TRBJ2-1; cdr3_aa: AITQGDSNNEQF
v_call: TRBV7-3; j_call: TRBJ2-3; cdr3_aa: ASSLTWGGTDTQY
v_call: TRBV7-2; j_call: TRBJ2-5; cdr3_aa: ASSRALAGTWGTQY
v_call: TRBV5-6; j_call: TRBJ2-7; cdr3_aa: ASSSSGLIKGEQY
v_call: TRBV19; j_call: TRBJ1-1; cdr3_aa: ASSAQGLPTEAF
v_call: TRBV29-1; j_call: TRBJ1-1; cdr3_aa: SVEDRVNTEAF
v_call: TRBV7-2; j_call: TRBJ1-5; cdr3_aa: ASSLVGGGSGNQPQH
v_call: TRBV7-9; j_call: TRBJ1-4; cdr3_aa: ASSLYQDEKLF
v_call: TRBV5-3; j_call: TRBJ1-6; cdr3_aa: ASSLLGVGDNSPLH
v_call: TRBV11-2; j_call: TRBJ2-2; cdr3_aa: ASSLVRLAGSTGELF
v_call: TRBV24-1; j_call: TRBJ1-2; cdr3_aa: ATSDSSGTGNYGYT
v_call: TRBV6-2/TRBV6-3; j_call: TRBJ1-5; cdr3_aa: ASSNYRDRPQH
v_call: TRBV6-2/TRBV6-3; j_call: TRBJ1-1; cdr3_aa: ASTASQGGSMNTEAF
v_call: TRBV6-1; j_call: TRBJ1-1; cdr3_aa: ASKGMQVEAF
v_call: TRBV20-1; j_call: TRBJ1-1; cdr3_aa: SARDPVGVPEAF
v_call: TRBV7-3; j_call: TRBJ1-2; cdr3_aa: ASSLTAQDTNYGYT
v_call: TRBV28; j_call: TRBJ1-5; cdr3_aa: ASIPPGDYQPQH
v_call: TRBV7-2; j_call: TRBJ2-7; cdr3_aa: ASSLDGDSTYEQY
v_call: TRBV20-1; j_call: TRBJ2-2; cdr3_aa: SATGLAGGYTGELF
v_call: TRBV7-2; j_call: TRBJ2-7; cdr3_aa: ASRGQGTYEQY
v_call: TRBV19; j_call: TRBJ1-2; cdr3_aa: ASSMTGYGYT
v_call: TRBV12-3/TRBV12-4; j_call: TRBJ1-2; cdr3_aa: ASSFGSYGYT
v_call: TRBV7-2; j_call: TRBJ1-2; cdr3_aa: ASSPNLQGGLKNYGYT
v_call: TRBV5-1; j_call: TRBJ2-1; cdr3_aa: ASSLGTNNEQF
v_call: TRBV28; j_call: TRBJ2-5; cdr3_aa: ASSGGGRETQY
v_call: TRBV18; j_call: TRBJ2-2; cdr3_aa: ASSERTGMTGELF
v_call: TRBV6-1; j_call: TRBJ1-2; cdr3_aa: ASMLTGQPYAGYT
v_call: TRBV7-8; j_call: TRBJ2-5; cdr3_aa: ASSLGQAGGFGETQY
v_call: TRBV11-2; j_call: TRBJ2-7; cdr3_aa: ASSLGTPTYEQY
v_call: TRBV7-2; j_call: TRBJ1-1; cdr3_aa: ASSAKLGAGVTEAF
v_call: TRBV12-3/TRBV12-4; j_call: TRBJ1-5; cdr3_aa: ASSLRGPNQPQH
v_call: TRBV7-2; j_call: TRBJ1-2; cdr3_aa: ASSPFTRMANYGYT
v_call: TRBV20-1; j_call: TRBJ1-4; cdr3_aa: SLRTATNEKLF
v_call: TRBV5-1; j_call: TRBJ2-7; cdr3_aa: ASSAGGGVLAYEQY
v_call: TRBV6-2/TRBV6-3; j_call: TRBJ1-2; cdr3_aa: ASSIGPGRGGYT
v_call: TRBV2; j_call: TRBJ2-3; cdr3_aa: ASRLAGGPDTQY
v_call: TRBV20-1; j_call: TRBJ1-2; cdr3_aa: SARVFGGDGYT
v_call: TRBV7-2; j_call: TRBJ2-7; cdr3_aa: ASSPGYEQY
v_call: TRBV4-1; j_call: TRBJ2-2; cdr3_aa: ASSQASLATGELF
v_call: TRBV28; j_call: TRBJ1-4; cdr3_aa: ASSLPGQRNEKLF
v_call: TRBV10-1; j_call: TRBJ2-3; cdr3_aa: ASSERVTDTQY
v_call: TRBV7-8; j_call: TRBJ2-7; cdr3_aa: ASSANDRGPSSYEQY